The rows below give T cell receptor beta chains drawn from one sample of a study of blood T cell repertoires in COVID-19. Assay: immunoSEQ multiplex PCR; the TCRdb copy retains only in-frame clones and omits some. The table lists over 85,000 clones, approximately 89% of them singletons. Sequencing was performed on peripheral blood. These receptors came from a human donor with acute or convalescent COVID-19. The donor label of this sample is uncertain. The CDR3 runs from the conserved cysteine through the conserved F or W. D genes are given only for firm matches. The size field is filled for only some rows; it gives once, few, many or a size class.

size,D,V,length,J,CDR3,DNA
NA,NA,TRBV5-4,14,TRBJ1-6,CASSYERGRSPLHF,TGTGCCAGCAGTTATGAGAGAGGTCGTTCACCCCTCCACTTT
NA,NA,TRBV10-3,12,TRBJ2-3,CAISSSTDTQYF,TGTGCCATCAGTTCTAGCACAGATACGCAGTATTTT
NA,NA,TRBV11-2,17,TRBJ2-3,CASTLRGSGGSTDTQYF,TGTGCCAGCACCCTTAGGGGCTCCGGGGGAAGCACAGATACGCAGTATTTT
NA,NA,TRBV3-1/TRBV3-2,16,TRBJ2-2,CASSQDINSNTGELFF,TGTGCCAGCAGCCAAGATATTAACAGCAACACCGGGGAGCTGTTTTTT
NA,TRBD2,TRBV5-1,15,TRBJ2-3,CASTASGGGPDTQYF,TGCGCCAGCACCGCTAGCGGGGGAGGCCCAGATACGCAGTATTTT
NA,TRBD1,TRBV5-1,14,TRBJ1-2,CASRSGQVVSGYTF,TGCGCCAGCAGGTCTGGACAGGTGGTTTCTGGCTACACCTTC
NA,NA,TRBV19,15,TRBJ1-3,CASSSTELLGNTIYF,TGTGCCAGTAGTTCCACAGAATTACTTGGAAACACCATATATTTT
NA,NA,TRBV7-8,16,TRBJ2-2,CASSLVGGLNTGELFF,TGTGCCAGCAGCTTAGTGGGGGGGCTGAACACCGGGGAGCTGTTTTTT
few,NA,TRBV6-1,15,TRBJ2-7,CASSETGFGSYEQYF,TGTGCCAGCAGTGAAACGGGATTTGGTTCCTACGAGCAGTACTTC
NA,TRBD1,TRBV15,15,TRBJ1-5,CATSGTGVGNQPQHF,TGTGCCACCAGCGGGACAGGGGTCGGCAATCAGCCCCAGCATTTT
few,TRBD2,TRBV10-3,15,TRBJ2-1,CAIKGAGGPSNEQFF,TGTGCCATCAAGGGAGCGGGGGGGCCGTCCAATGAGCAGTTCTTC